Listed below are T cell receptor beta chains from one sample, sequenced in a study of long-term antiretroviral therapy in people with HIV. The assay was immunoSEQ multiplex PCR, and TCRdb's table has in-frame clones only and misses some. The data show 15,000 to 20,000 clones, about four fifths seen once. Sequences were derived from unsorted PBMCs, sampled at the start of antiretroviral therapy, before treatment. The receptors come from a man aged 18 to 30 with HIV. Each CDR3 is given with its conserved first and last residue. D genes are given only for firm matches. Where a row states a size, it is once, few, many or the class of an expanded clone; other rows omit it.

CDR3 protein	CDR3 DNA	clone size	D gene	V gene	J gene
CASTPYGATNEKLFF	TGTGCCAGCACACCTTATGGAGCAACTAATGAAAAACTGTTTTTT	.	.	TRBV7-8	TRBJ1-4
CSVWNTDTQYF	TGCAGCGTTTGGAATACAGATACGCAGTATTTT	medium-sized	.	TRBV29-1	TRBJ2-3
CSVRRRDSLSGAQYF	TGCAGCGTCCGGCGCCGGGACAGTTTATCCGGGGCCCAGTACTTC	.	TRBD1	TRBV29-1	TRBJ2-5
CASSLTERNYKKLFF	TGTGCCAGCAGTTTAACAGAACGAAATTATAAAAAACTGTTTTTT	.	.	TRBV28	TRBJ1-4
CASSRYTGNTIYF	TGCGCCAGCAGCCGATATACTGGAAACACCATATATTTT	.	.	TRBV4-3	TRBJ1-3
CAWRVQSSYNEQFF	TGTGCCTGGAGGGTCCAGAGCTCCTACAATGAGCAGTTCTTC	.	.	TRBV30	TRBJ2-1
CASSPQGQGAYNEQFF	TGTGCCAGCAGCCCCCAGGGACAGGGCGCCTACAATGAGCAGTTCTTC	.	TRBD1	TRBV7-2	TRBJ2-1
CASSPRLAGPQYF	TGTGCCAGCAGCCCCCGCTTGGCGGGTCCGCAGTATTTT	few	.	TRBV14	TRBJ2-3
CASSLPWKNTEAFF	TGTGCCAGCAGCTTACCCTGGAAGAACACTGAAGCTTTCTTT	.	.	TRBV7-9	TRBJ1-1
CASSPLGGAKINTEAFF	TGTGCCAGCAGCCCCTTGGGGGGGGCAAAAATCAACACTGAAGCTTTCTTT	once	.	TRBV28	TRBJ1-1
CASSPETDEAFF	TGTGCCAGCTCACCGGAAACAGATGAAGCTTTCTTT	.	.	TRBV18	TRBJ1-1
CATGREGLPGNTIYF	TGTGCCACCGGAAGAGAGGGACTACCCGGAAACACCATATATTTT	.	.	TRBV5-4	TRBJ1-3
CASSPGTSEQFF	TGTGCCAGCAGCCCCGGGACTAGCGAGCAGTTCTTC	.	TRBD2	TRBV7-8	TRBJ2-1
CASSLLRRGKVRQYF	TGTGCCAGCAGCTTATTGAGGCGGGGGAAGGTGAGGCAGTACTTC	.	TRBD2	TRBV11-1	TRBJ2-7
CASITSPRAAGYTF	TGTGCCAGCATCACATCCCCTCGGGCGGCGGGCTACACCTTC	.	.	TRBV28	TRBJ1-2